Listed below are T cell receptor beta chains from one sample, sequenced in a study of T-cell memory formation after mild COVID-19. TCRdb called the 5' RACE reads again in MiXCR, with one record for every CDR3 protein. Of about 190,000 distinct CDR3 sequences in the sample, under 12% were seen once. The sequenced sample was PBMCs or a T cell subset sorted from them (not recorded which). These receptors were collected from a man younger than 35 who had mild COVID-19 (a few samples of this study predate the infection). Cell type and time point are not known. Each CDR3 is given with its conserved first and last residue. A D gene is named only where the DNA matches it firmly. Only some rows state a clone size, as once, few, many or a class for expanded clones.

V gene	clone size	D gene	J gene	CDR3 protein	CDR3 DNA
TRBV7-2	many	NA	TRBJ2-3	CASSTRVGRMDTQYF	TGTGCCAGCAGCACACGAGTTGGACGAATGGATACGCAGTATTTT
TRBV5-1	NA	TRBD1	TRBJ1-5	CASSLGTGKEPQHF	TGCGCCAGCAGCTTGGGGACAGGGAAGGAGCCCCAGCATTTT
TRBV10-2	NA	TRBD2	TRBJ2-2	CASSDPLGLAGRFTGELFF	TGCGCCAGCAGTGATCCCTTGGGGCTAGCGGGGCGCTTCACCGGGGAGCTGTTTTTT
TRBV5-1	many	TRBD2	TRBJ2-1	CASSDPSGGAFNEQFF	TGCGCCAGCAGCGACCCTAGCGGGGGGGCCTTCAATGAGCAGTTCTTC
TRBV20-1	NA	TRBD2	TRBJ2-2	CSAGSGGDTGELFF	TGCAGTGCTGGAAGCGGGGGGGACACCGGGGAGCTGTTTTTT
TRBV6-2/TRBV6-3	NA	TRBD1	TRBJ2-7	CASSPDRGIAYEQYF	TGTGCCAGCAGCCCGGACAGGGGGATCGCCTACGAGCAGTACTTC
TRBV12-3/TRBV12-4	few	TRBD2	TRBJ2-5	CASSFLYGGGETQYF	TGTGCCAGCAGTTTTTTGTACGGCGGGGGGGAGACCCAGTACTTC
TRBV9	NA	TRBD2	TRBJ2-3	CASSLAGGSDYSTDTQYF	TGTGCCAGCAGCCTAGCGGGGGGATCGGACTATAGCACAGATACGCAGTATTTT
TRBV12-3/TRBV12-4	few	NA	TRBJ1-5	CASRPGSLPRSMSNQPQHF	TGTGCCAGCAGGCCCGGGAGCCTTCCTAGATCTATGAGCAATCAGCCCCAGCATTTT
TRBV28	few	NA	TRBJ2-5	CASSLYQQTQYF	TGTGCCAGCAGCCTCTATCAACAGACCCAGTACTTC
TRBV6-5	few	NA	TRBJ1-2	CASSDFGAGLANYGYTF	TGTGCCAGCAGTGATTTTGGGGCAGGATTAGCTAACTATGGCTACACCTTC
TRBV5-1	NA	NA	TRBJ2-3	CASSLAWGSTDTQYF	TGCGCCAGCAGCTTGGCGTGGGGTTCCACAGATACGCAGTATTTT
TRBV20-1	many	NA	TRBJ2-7	CSAALPSLGSYEQYF	TGCAGTGCTGCCCTCCCCTCTCTTGGGTCGTACGAGCAGTACTTC
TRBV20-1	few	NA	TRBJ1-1	CSATGLVNTEAFF	TGCAGTGCGACGGGACTGGTGAACACTGAAGCTTTCTTT
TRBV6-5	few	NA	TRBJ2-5	CASSRSPQETQYF	TGTGCCAGCAGCCGGTCGCCCCAAGAGACCCAGTACTTC
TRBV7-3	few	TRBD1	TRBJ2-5	CASSRTGARETQYF	TGTGCCAGCAGTCGAACAGGGGCTCGAGAGACCCAGTACTTC
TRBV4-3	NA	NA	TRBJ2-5	CASSQGAGRETQYF	TGCGCCAGCAGCCAAGGAGCAGGGCGGGAGACCCAGTACTTC
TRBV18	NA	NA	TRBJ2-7	CASSPQGREQYF	TGTGCCAGCTCACCCCAGGGGCGGGAGCAGTACTTC
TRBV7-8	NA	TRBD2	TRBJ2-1	CASSLSPGSGGYNEQFF	TGTGCCAGCAGCCTCAGTCCAGGGAGCGGGGGGTACAATGAGCAGTTCTTC
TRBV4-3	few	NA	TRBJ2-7	CASSPAVSYEQYF	TGCGCCAGCAGCCCAGCGGTCTCCTACGAGCAGTACTTC
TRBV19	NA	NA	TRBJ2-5	CASSINREETQYF	TGTGCCAGTAGTATTAACAGGGAAGAGACCCAGTACTTC
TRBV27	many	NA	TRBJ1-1	CASSLSLYTEAFF	TGTGCCAGCAGTTTATCCCTTTACACTGAAGCTTTCTTT
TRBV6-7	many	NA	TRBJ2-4	CASSCPWGQGQNIQYF	TGTGCCAGCAGTTGCCCTTGGGGGCAGGGGCAAAACATTCAGTACTTC
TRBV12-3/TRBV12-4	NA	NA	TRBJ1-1	CASSSARGLRTEAFF	TGTGCCAGCAGTAGCGCGAGGGGGTTAAGGACTGAAGCTTTCTTT
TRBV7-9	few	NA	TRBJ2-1	CASSLDIELEQFF	TGTGCCAGCAGCTTGGACATAGAGCTTGAGCAGTTCTTC
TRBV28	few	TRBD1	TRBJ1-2	CASRFAQGGTYGYTF	TGTGCCAGCAGATTTGCCCAGGGGGGAACCTATGGCTACACCTTC
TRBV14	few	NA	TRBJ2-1	CASSQVGTWGLEQFF	TGTGCCAGCAGCCAAGTAGGGACCTGGGGGTTGGAGCAGTTCTTC
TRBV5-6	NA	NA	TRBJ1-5	CASSFGRYSNQPQHF	TGTGCCAGCAGCTTTGGCCGGTATAGCAATCAGCCCCAGCATTTT
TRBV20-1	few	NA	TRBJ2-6	CSARYPAGANVLTF	TGCAGTGCTAGGTATCCAGCTGGGGCCAACGTCCTGACTTTC
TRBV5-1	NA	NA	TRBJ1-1	CASSLEQSGVSEAFF	TGCGCCAGCAGCTTGGAGCAGAGTGGGGTGTCTGAAGCTTTCTTT
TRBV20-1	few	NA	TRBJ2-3	CSAKGGVSTDTQYF	TGCAGTGCTAAGGGCGGGGTTAGCACAGATACGCAGTATTTT
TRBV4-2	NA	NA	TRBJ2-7	CASSQDRGHRTSYEQYF	TGTGCCAGCAGCCAAGATCGGGGCCACAGGACATCCTACGAGCAGTACTTC
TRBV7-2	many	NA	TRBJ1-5	CASSWYRVSNQPQHF	TGTGCCAGCAGCTGGTATCGCGTTAGCAATCAGCCCCAGCATTTT
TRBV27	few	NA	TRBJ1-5	CASSLLGRGNQPQHF	TGTGCCAGCAGTTTATTAGGCCGGGGGAATCAGCCCCAGCATTTT
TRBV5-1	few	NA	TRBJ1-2	CASSLPGTRGGYTF	TGCGCCAGCAGCTTGCCGGGGACTAGGGGTGGCTACACCTTC
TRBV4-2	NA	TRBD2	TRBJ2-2	CASSQGTSGGRNTGELFF	TGTGCCAGCAGCCAGGGGACTAGCGGGGGGCGGAACACCGGGGAGCTGTTTTTT
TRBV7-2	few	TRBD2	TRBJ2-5	CASLRGGGGETQYF	TGTGCCAGCCTCCGGGGCGGGGGGGGCGAGACCCAGTACTTC